Each of the 20 T cell receptor beta chains below was sequenced from the same sample in a study of human T cells and chemical hapten exposure. Time point described: patch test 1, 2 weeks after DPC sensitization. Treatment given: therapeutic diphenylcyclopropenone sensitization with weekly scalp DPC. TCRdb recomputed calls from the RACE reads with MiXCR, one row per CDR3 protein. The sample carries tens of thousands of distinct CDR3 sequences, 9% to 12% recorded once. The specimen was whole blood, collected in connection with sensitization to the hapten diphenylcyclopropenone (DPC). The receptors here all came from a woman aged 45-65 years with alopecia areata. Some clones in this sample may be carry-over from other donors' samples.

In its sample, this clonotype was seen a few times. This chain uses TRBV20-1 with TRBJ2-3; 11 positions match TRBD2. The CDR3 runs to 16 residues. The junction had 12 bases not matched to a gene; V was cut back by 6 bases and J by 4 bases. In germline, CDR1 is DFQATT, CDR2 SNEGSKA (reference sequence). The CDR3 reads CSATLMIAGGADTQYF. In nucleotides, the CDR3 is TGCAGTGCCACCTTGATGATAGCGGGAGGGGCAGATACGCAGTATTTT.

The gene calls are TRBV5-1 and TRBJ2-3; the D gene is possibly TRBD2 (5 bases). The length of the CDR3 is 18 residues. Germline V CDR1 and CDR2: SGHRS, YFSETQ. V lost 0 bases and J lost 1, with 18 bases in between. The CDR3 DNA is TGCGCCAGCAGCTTGGGAGGGTCGTCAGGTGGCGGCACAGATACGCAGTATTTT. It codes for CASSLGGSSGGGTDTQYF.

The table lists this clonotype with a few counts. The rearrangement uses TRBV5-1 and TRBJ1-1, with D maybe TRBD1 (6 bases). V was clipped by 6 bases and J by 0 bases, with 12 bases between them. The length of the CDR3 is 14 residues. Per germline, CDR1 SGHRS and CDR2 YFSETQ. CDR3 residues: CASKWTELNTEAFF. The CDR3 nucleotides read TGCGCCAGCAAATGGACAGAATTGAACACTGAAGCTTTCTTT.

V usage is TRBV5-6 and J usage is TRBJ2-1; 11 bases align to TRBD2. The ends lost 4 bases at V and 7 bases at J; junction bases unmatched: 10. Germline CDR1 and CDR2: SGHDT and YYEEEE. The CDR3 loop spans 16 amino acids. The CDR3 DNA reads as TGTGCCAGCAGCCTCCCTGTAGCGGGAGGGCGAAATGAGCAGTTCTTC. It specifies CASSLPVAGGRNEQFF. The full variable domain, rest sourced from reference TRBV5-6 and TRBJ2-1, is DAGVTQSPTHLIKTRGQQVTLRCSPKSGHDTVSWYQQALGQGPQFIFQYYEEEERQRGNFPDRFSGHQFPNYSSELNVNALLLGDSALYLCASSLPVAGGRNEQFFGPGTRLTVL.

This clonotype was seen at least ten times. The rearrangement joins TRBV29-1 to TRBJ2-7; TRBD1 agrees at 7 bases. The CDR3 is 13 amino acids. With V trimmed by 1 base and J by 2 bases, 2 bases remained unmatched. From germline, CDR1 is SQVTM and CDR2 ANQGSEA. CDR3 sequence (DNA): TGCAGCGTTGAAGGCCAGGGGGCCTACGAGCAGTACTTC. Encoded protein: CSVEGQGAYEQYF.

This clonotype occurred a few times. The chain uses TRBV29-1 and TRBJ1-4, with D possibly being TRBD1 (5 bases). Per germline, CDR1 SQVTM and CDR2 ANQGSEA. CDR3 size: 14 residues. Trimming pared 0 bases from V and 0 bases from J, leaving 5 bases between. The CDR3 is CSVEEDTTNEKLFF. The DNA for the CDR3 is TGCAGCGTTGAAGAGGACACAACTAATGAAAAACTGTTTTTT.

The chain recombines TRBV4-1 with TRBJ2-5; D is undetermined. This CDR3 comprises 14 residues. In germline, CDR1 is MGHRA, CDR2 YSYEKL. V was clipped by 1 base and J by 5 bases, with 11 bases between them. As DNA, the CDR3 is TGCGCCAGCAGCCAAGCGGATGCAACCGAGACCCAGTACTTC. Translated: CASSQADATETQYF.

This clonotype was picked up a small number of times. The chain uses TRBV4-3 and TRBJ2-2; 7 nucleotides match TRBD2. Unmatched junction bases numbered 10, after V lost 0 bases and J lost 0 bases. Looked up from germline, CDR1 is LGHNA and CDR2 is YSLEER. The CDR3 is made up of 19 amino acids. The CDR3 sequence: CASSQDDAGRVANTGELFF. In nucleotides, the CDR3 is TGCGCCAGCAGCCAAGATGACGCGGGGAGGGTGGCGAACACCGGGGAGCTGTTTTTT.

Only a few counts were recorded for this clonotype. The chain joins TRBV6-6 to TRBJ2-7, with a weak D call TRBD2 (7 bases). The CDR3 extends over 14 amino acids. Germline V gene lookup returns CDR1 MNHNY and CDR2 SVGAGI (reference sequence). Trimming left V 7 bases short and J 7 bases short, with 20 bases between. The CDR3 region is CASNTDSTGREQYF. The CDR3 DNA sequence: TGTGCCAGCAATACGGACAGTACCGGGAGGGAGCAGTACTTC.

This clonotype was counted at least ten times. The V call is TRBV12-3 or TRBV12-4, the J call TRBJ2-2; D is possibly TRBD1 or TRBD2 (5 bases each). The germline V and J ends were trimmed by 7 bases and 0 bases, with 12 bases remaining between them. The CDR3 is 15 amino acids. The CDR3 loop is CASTPGRSNTGELFF. CDR3 nucleotide sequence: TGTGCCAGCACCCCGGGACGGTCGAACACCGGGGAGCTGTTTTTT.

This clonotype was detected only a few times. V and J are TRBV20-1 and TRBJ2-1; no definite D call. CDR1 DFQATT and CDR2 SNEGSKA come from the germline V gene (reference sequence). This CDR3 comprises 10 residues. The germline V and J ends were trimmed by 6 bases and 10 bases, with 10 bases remaining between them. The CDR3 sequence is CSAVELEQFF. CDR3 bases: TGCAGTGCGGTAGAACTCGAGCAGTTCTTC.

The rearrangement joins TRBV29-1 to TRBJ2-1, with D maybe TRBD2 (6 bases). This CDR3 has 13 amino acids. Germline V gene data show CDR1 as SQVTM and CDR2 as ANQGSEA. The V and J ends lost 7 bases and 6 bases respectively, with 16 bases between them. CDR3 nucleotides: TGCAGCGGAGAGCGGGCGAGGGGCAATGAGCAGTTCTTC. As protein: CSGERARGNEQFF.

This clonotype was seen only a few times. The chain employs TRBV20-1 and TRBJ2-3; the match to TRBD2 covers 7 bases. V lost 0 bases to trimming and J lost 3 bases; unmatched junction nucleotides: 6. Germline-derived CDR1 and CDR2 are DFQATT and SNEGSKA (reference sequence). The CDR3 consists of 15 residues. The CDR3 reads CSARDIAGRTDTQYF. Here the CDR3 DNA reads TGCAGTGCTAGAGATATAGCGGGCCGGACAGATACGCAGTATTTT.

A note on this clonotype: A much larger clone lies a single base off, so this may be a read error. The CDR3 reads CASSYRGRFNGKLFF. The CDR3 DNA follows: TGTGCCAGCAGTTATAGGGGGCGCTTCAATGGAAAACTGTTTTTT. V usage is TRBV6-6 and J usage is TRBJ1-4; 7 nucleotides align to TRBD1. The V gene's germline CDR1 is MNHNY and CDR2 SVGAGI (reference sequence). This CDR3 is built from 15 residues.

This clonotype was counted only a few times. The chain carries TRBV28 and TRBJ2-7; 8 nucleotides align to TRBD1. Germline-derived CDR1 and CDR2 are MDHEN and SYDVKM. The CDR3 contains 14 residues. The junction had 6 bases not matched to a gene; V was cut back by 4 bases and J by 4 bases. The CDR3 bases are TGTGCCAGCAGTTCCTACAGGGGGTCATACGAGCAGTACTTC. Translated: CASSSYRGSYEQYF.

This clonotype has ten or more counts. The V gene is TRBV27, the J gene TRBJ1-5; 8 bases are a match to TRBD1. V shed 7 bases, J shed 1 base, and the junction held 9 bases outside the gene matches. This CDR3 has 16 amino acids. Germline values: CDR1 MNHEY, CDR2 SMNVEV (reference sequence). The CDR3 is CASTPGGRWSNQPQHF. The CDR3, as DNA: TGTGCCAGCACACCAGGGGGCCGGTGGAGCAATCAGCCCCAGCATTTT.

This clonotype was detected many times. This chain links TRBV2 with TRBJ1-5; 7 bases are shared with TRBD1. The germline gives CDR1 SNHLY, CDR2 FYNNEI. There are 14 residues in the CDR3. The trim removed 7 bases at V and 6 bases at J, leaving 9 bases unmatched. The CDR3 reads CASTGDRAAQPQHF. The CDR3 DNA sequence: TGTGCCAGCACCGGAGACAGGGCCGCTCAGCCCCAGCATTTT.

This clonotype was found a few times. This sequence joins TRBV6-2 or TRBV6-3 and TRBJ1-1; D is perhaps TRBD1 (6 bases). CDR1 is MNHEY, CDR2 SVGEGT, per germline. Between the trimmed V and J ends, which lost 4 bases and 5 bases, there was a span of 11 bases. This CDR3 comprises 13 residues. The CDR3 DNA is TGTGCCAGCAGTTCCTTGAGGGGGACTGAAGCTTTCTTT. Its protein is CASSSLRGTEAFF.

There are a few counts of this clonotype. This chain links TRBV12-3 or TRBV12-4 with TRBJ2-5, with a weak D call TRBD2 (6 bases). The V end was cut by 5 bases, the J end by 4 bases, with 14 bases between. The CDR3 is 14 residues long. The CDR3 reads CASSPVGGPETQYF. The DNA for the CDR3 is TGTGCCAGCAGTCCCGTCGGAGGGCCAGAGACCCAGTACTTC.

This clonotype has more than one count but fewer than ten. This chain joins TRBV6-5 and TRBJ1-4; a weak D match, TRBD1 (6 bases). The CDR3 extends over 16 amino acids. V was clipped by 7 bases and J by 4 bases, with 19 bases between them. CDR1 is MNHEY and CDR2 is SVGAGI in the germline V gene. DNA for the CDR3: TGTGCCAGCAAATCGAAACCGGGACAATATAATGAAAAACTGTTTTTT. It yields the protein CASKSKPGQYNEKLFF.